This T cell receptor (beta chain) was captured in a study of blood T cell repertoires in COVID-19. In the study overall: Researchers got acute and convalescent COVID-19 samples from the United States, Italy and Spain. T cells, B-cell-depleted T cells, or PBMCs supplied cDNA or gDNA.

Per the authors' pipeline: For nucleated cells, counts were estimated from reference gene primer amplification. The table came from immunoSEQ multiplex PCR; TCRdb's copy has only in-frame clones and leaves some out. That table furnishes V, J and clone size, whereas the DNA furnished D and trimming. The data hold approximately 230,000 clones, with roughly 85% observed a single time. This CDR3 spans 16 amino acids. The germline CDR1 and CDR2 sequences are LGHNA and YSLEER. Trimming cost V 0 bases and J 1 base; bases outside gene matches: 5. The chain combines TRBV4-3 with TRBJ1-2; 7 bases match TRBD1. The clonotype was recovered from a young man with active or convalescent COVID-19. The sequenced sample consisted of peripheral blood. The CDR3 nucleotides read TGCGCCAGCAGCCAAGACCCGACAGGGAATAACTATGGCTACACCTTC. It translates to CASSQDPTGNNYGYTF.